The source of this TCR beta chain is a study of vaccination and CD4 T cells after COVID-19. Overall study: Six male and four female convalescents took part, two of them Hispanic.

This clonotype came up a few times. What it recognizes is unknown. General study findings and limits: Recorded median SARS-CoV-2-reactive clonotype numbers increased from approximately 21 to 38 without reaching significance.

The V gene's germline CDR1 is DFQATT and CDR2 SNEGSKA (reference sequence). CDR3 length: 15 amino acids. V dropped 0 bases and J dropped 6 bases, with 15 bases sitting between them. In TCRdb, the PCR reads were re-called with MiXCR into one record per CDR3 protein. This table has about 21,000 distinct CDR3 sequences, more than 45% appearing once. Positivity by PCR occurred from March to December 2020, a period that predated US Alpha, Beta and Delta variants. The source was CD4+ T cells from blood, collected before SARS-CoV-2 vaccination. The receptor was isolated from a human donor who had recovered from COVID-19. The chain employs TRBV20-1 and TRBJ2-1; tentative D call: TRBD2 (6 bases). CDR3 sequence reads: CSARDDGRGGNEQFF. DNA of the CDR3: TGCAGTGCTAGAGATGACGGGAGAGGCGGCAATGAGCAGTTCTTC.